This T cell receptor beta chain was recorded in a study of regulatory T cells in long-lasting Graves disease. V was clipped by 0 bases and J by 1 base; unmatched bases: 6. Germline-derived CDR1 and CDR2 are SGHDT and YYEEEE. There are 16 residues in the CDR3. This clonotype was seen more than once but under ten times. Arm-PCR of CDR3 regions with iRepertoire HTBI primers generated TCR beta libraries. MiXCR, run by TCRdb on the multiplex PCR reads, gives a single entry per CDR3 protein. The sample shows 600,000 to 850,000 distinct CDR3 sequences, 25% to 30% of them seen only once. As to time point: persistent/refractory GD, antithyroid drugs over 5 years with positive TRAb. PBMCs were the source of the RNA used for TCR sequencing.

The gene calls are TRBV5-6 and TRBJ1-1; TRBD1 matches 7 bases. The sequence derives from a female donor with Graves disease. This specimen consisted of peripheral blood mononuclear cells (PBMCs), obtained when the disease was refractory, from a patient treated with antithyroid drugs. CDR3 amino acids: CASSLDLQGWNTEAFF. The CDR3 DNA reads TGTGCCAGCAGCTTGGATCTACAGGGGTGGAACACTGAAGCTTTCTTT.